The 15 T cell receptor beta chains below come from one sample, sequenced in a study of blood T cell repertoires in COVID-19. Assay used: immunoSEQ multiplex PCR; TCRdb lists only in-frame clones, some missing. The sample contains some 320,000 clones, roughly 86% of which appear only once. Sequencing was carried out using PBMCs or T cells enriched from blood (not recorded which). The source of these receptors is a woman in her forties or fifties who had been exposed to COVID-19.

This clone was found a few times. V is TRBV23-1 and J is TRBJ1-6; 9 nucleotides match TRBD1. TRBV23-1 is flagged as an ORF with uncertain function. CDR3 size: 15 residues. The V and J ends lost 6 bases and 5 bases, in that order; junction bases with no gene match: 5. The CDR3 here is CASRLRTGDNSPLHF. The CDR3 DNA follows: TGCGCCAGCAGACTGAGGACAGGGGATAATTCACCCCTCCACTTT.

The V gene is TRBV7-9, the J gene TRBJ2-7; a possible D gene is TRBD1 (5 bases). The V end was cut by 1 base, the J end by 0 bases, with 13 bases between. CDR1 and CDR2 (germline): SEHNR, FQNEAQ (reference sequence). CDR3 length: 16 amino acids. The CDR3 is CASSLDRQGSSYEQYF. In DNA, the CDR3 is TGTGCCAGCAGCTTAGATAGGCAGGGCAGCTCCTACGAGCAGTACTTC.

The chain combines TRBV12-3 or TRBV12-4 with TRBJ1-1, with D maybe TRBD1 (6 bases). V shed 5 bases and J shed 5 bases, with 12 bases lying between them. This CDR3 spans 13 amino acids. CDR3 nucleotides: TGTGCCAGCAGTGGGGGCGGCAGGACTGAAGCTTTCTTT. It yields the protein CASSGGGRTEAFF.

This clone was observed a single time. CDR3 in DNA: TGCGCCAGCAGCTTCATACCCACAGGGACCTCTGGAAACACCATATATTTT. This gives the protein CASSFIPTGTSGNTIYF. This chain links TRBV5-1 with TRBJ1-3, with D tentatively TRBD1 (6 bases). Germline lookup yields CDR1 SGHRS and CDR2 YFSETQ. The V gene lost 2 bases and the J gene lost 0 bases, with 15 bases spanning the gap. The CDR3 covers 17 residues.

This clone appeared once. This rearrangement joins TRBV5-4 to TRBJ1-2; 9 nucleotides agree with TRBD1. Germline V gene sequence: CDR1 SGHNT, CDR2 YYREEE (reference sequence). After removal of 0 bases from V and 0 bases from J, the junction contained 6 bases not matched to a gene. The CDR3 is made up of 17 amino acids. The CDR3 bases are TGTGCCAGCAGCTTGGGAGCCGGGACAGGGACTAACTATGGCTACACCTTC. Translated: CASSLGAGTGTNYGYTF.

This chain joins TRBV4-1 and TRBJ2-7; 12 bases agree with TRBD1. The V gene's germline CDR1 is MGHRA and CDR2 YSYEKL. The CDR3 sequence is 15 residues long. The trim removed 5 bases at V and 7 bases at J, leaving 9 bases unmatched. The CDR3 DNA sequence: TGCGCCAGCAGCACACCGGGACAGGGGGCGGAGGAGCAGTACTTC. This sequence encodes CASSTPGQGAEEQYF.

A few counts support this clone. The chain has TRBV28 and TRBJ1-2, with D unclear. CDR3 length equals 12 residues. V lost 5 bases, J lost 8 bases, and 12 bases lay in between. Germline values: CDR1 MDHEN, CDR2 SYDVKM. The CDR3 DNA is TGTGCCAGCAGTCTACCCACGAGGGGCTACACCTTC. It codes for CASSLPTRGYTF.

The genes are TRBV2 and TRBJ1-6; no firm D call. The V end lost 6 bases, the J end lost 6 bases, and 15 bases lay between the germline ends. CDR1 is SNHLY, CDR2 FYNNEI, per germline. The length of the CDR3 is 15 residues. The CDR3 is CASRARVGSNSPLHF. The CDR3 DNA sequence: TGTGCCAGCAGGGCCCGGGTGGGTAGTAATTCACCCCTCCACTTT.

J is TRBJ1-1 and V is TRBV7-9, with a possible D match to TRBD1 (6 bases). In germline, CDR1 is SEHNR, CDR2 FQNEAQ (reference sequence). The CDR3 has 14 amino acids. Between the trimmed V and J ends, which lost 5 bases and 0 bases, there was a span of 10 bases. CDR3 DNA: TGTGCCAGCAGCGCGGACAGCATGAACACTGAAGCTTTCTTT. Its protein product is CASSADSMNTEAFF.

The chain joins TRBV7-9 to TRBJ2-1; D remains ambiguous. Trimming cost V 5 bases and J 6 bases, with 14 bases left between them. This CDR3 has 14 residues. Germline CDR1 reads SEHNR; CDR2 reads FQNEAQ (reference sequence). CDR3 sequence (DNA): TGTGCCAGCAGCGGAAACCCGACGGGCAATGAGCAGTTCTTC. Its protein is CASSGNPTGNEQFF.

The V gene is TRBV7-2, the J gene TRBJ2-2; the D gene is possibly TRBD2 (7 bases). CDR3 size: 16 residues. From germline, CDR1 is SGHTA and CDR2 FQGNSA. Trimming pared 5 bases from V and 2 bases from J, leaving 15 bases between. CDR3 sequence reads: CASSPMGGQNTGELFF. The CDR3 DNA is TGTGCCAGCAGCCCTATGGGGGGGCAAAACACCGGGGAGCTGTTTTTT.

Here the CDR3 reads CASSPPETRPEKLFF. The CDR3 region has the DNA TGTGCCAGCAGTCCACCTGAGACACGGCCAGAAAAACTGTTTTTT. The chain links TRBV6-4 to TRBJ1-4; D remains ambiguous. The CDR3 totals 15 residues. The germline gives CDR1 MRHNA, CDR2 SNTAGT. Trimming shortened V by 5 bases and J by 8 bases, and 18 bases separated the two germline ends.

The rearrangement joins TRBV7-8 to TRBJ2-7; 9 bases map to TRBD2. The trim removed 1 base at V and 0 bases at J, leaving 4 bases unmatched. CDR1 is SGHVS, CDR2 FQNEAQ, per germline. This CDR3 is 16 amino acids long. The DNA of the CDR3 is TGTGCCAGCAGCTTAGAGCGGGGGGCCCGCTCCTACGAGCAGTACTTC. Its translation: CASSLERGARSYEQYF.

The chain recombines TRBV7-9 with TRBJ2-5; 11 nucleotides line up with TRBD2. The germline CDR1 and CDR2 sequences are SEHNR and FQNEAQ (reference sequence). The V gene end was trimmed by 5 bases and the J gene end by 5 bases; junction bases not matched to a gene: 10. The CDR3 is made up of 16 amino acids. CDR3: CASSRLTSGGQETQYF. The CDR3 DNA follows: TGTGCCAGCAGCCGCCTTACTAGCGGGGGACAGGAGACCCAGTACTTC. Full variable domain (missing parts from reference TRBV7-9 and TRBJ2-5): DTGVSQNPRHKITKRGQNVTFRCDPISEHNRLYWYRQTLGQGPEFLTYFQNEAQLEKSRLLSDRFSAERPKGSFSTLEIQRTEQGDSAMYLCASSRLTSGGQETQYFGPGTRLLVL.

This clone was detected once. CDR3 in amino acids: CASQDRAGANVLTF. CDR3 nucleotides: TGTGCCAGTCAAGACAGGGCTGGGGCCAACGTCCTGACTTTC. The chain joins TRBV19 to TRBJ2-6, with 7 bases aligning to TRBD1. The V segment lost 8 bases and the J segment 2 bases; nucleotides outside the gene matches: 3. This CDR3 spans 14 amino acids. Germline assignment: CDR1 LNHDA and CDR2 SQIVND (reference sequence).